The source of this T cell receptor (beta chain) is a study of T cell responses to AZD1222 COVID-19 vaccine. Study outcomes and limitations: Baseline serostatus was positive in only a handful of AZD1222 recipients.

V gave up 4 bases and J gave up 3 bases, with 9 bases separating them. Germline values: CDR1 SGHTA, CDR2 FQGNSA. The CDR3 spans 13 residues. About this clone itself: The antigen remains unidentified.

TCRdb keeps only in-frame clones here, not all; method: immunoSEQ multiplex PCR. Among 75,000 to 100,000 clones listed, roughly nine tenths were seen once. The source of this sequence is an adult in good health. This chain links TRBV7-2 with TRBJ1-2, with D possibly being TRBD1 (5 bases). The sequenced sample was peripheral blood, obtained on day 0 of AZD1222 vaccination. In DNA form, the CDR3 reads TGTGCCAGCAGCTGGGGGGGAGACTATGGCTACACCTTC. Encoded protein: CASSWGGDYGYTF.